Each of the 9 T cell receptor beta chains below was sequenced from the same sample in a study of circulating CD8 cells and anti-PD-1 response in melanoma. Four subsets defined by PD-1 and/or TIGIT were sorted from live CD3+CD8+TCRalphabeta+ cells. The QIAseq Immune Repertoire TCR panel built the libraries from approximately 15 ng of total RNA. One entry per CDR3 protein results from TCRdb running MiXCR on the reads. This table has 510 or so distinct CDR3 sequences, less than 10% appearing once. The sequenced sample was CD8+ T cells from PBMCs, obtained at baseline or after one month of anti-PD-1 therapy (not recorded which). These receptors originate from a human donor with melanoma.

This clonotype is classed as large. The rearrangement links TRBV29-1 to TRBJ2-7; D ambiguous. CDR3 length: 13 amino acids. Germline CDR1 is SQVTM and CDR2 is ANQGSEA. V was shortened by 6 bases and J by 3 bases, with 15 bases between the two germline ends. CDR3 region: CSVAPGPIYEQYF. CDR3 DNA: TGCAGCGTGGCTCCCGGGCCGATCTACGAGCAGTACTTC.

By proportion, this clonotype is large (0.1 to 1%). The chain has TRBV29-1 and TRBJ2-1; D is ambiguous. V gave up 4 bases and J gave up 6 bases, with 13 bases separating them. The CDR3 has 13 residues. CDR1 is SQVTM and CDR2 is ANQGSEA in the germline V gene. CDR3 protein: CSVGRALRNEQFF. The CDR3, as DNA: TGCAGCGTTGGACGCGCGTTACGCAATGAGCAGTTCTTC.

With regard to this clonotype: This sequence is one base from a far larger clone and is likely a read error. V usage is TRBV28 and J usage is TRBJ2-1; 10 bases are shared with TRBD1. The CDR3 spans 12 residues. Germline V CDR1 and CDR2: MDHEN, SYDVKM. The J segment lost 10 bases and the V segment lost 10 bases, leaving 7 bases of the junction unmatched. The CDR3 bases are TGTGCCACCGCGACAGGGGGCTACGAGCAGTTCTTC. As protein: CATATGGYEQFF.

This clonotype is categorized as medium-sized. V gene TRBV5-1 combines with J gene TRBJ2-3; TRBD2 aligns across 12 bases. Trimming removed 4 bases from V and 1 base from J; junction bases left unmatched: 4. Germline values: CDR1 SGHRS, CDR2 YFSETQ. This CDR3 contains 16 residues. In DNA form, the CDR3 reads TGCGCCAGCAGCGCGGGACTAGCGGGTTGCACAGATACGCAGTATTTT. This encodes CASSAGLAGCTDTQYF.

Notes on this clonotype: A far larger clone is off by one base, so a read error is likely. The gene calls are TRBV27 and TRBJ2-5; maybe TRBD2 (6 bases). The J call is uncertain, as TRBJ2-7 better fits the DNA end. CDR1 MNHEY and CDR2 SMNVEV come from the germline V gene (reference sequence). The CDR3 contains 15 residues. The CDR3 spells CASSLAGGATYEQYF. Here the CDR3 DNA reads TGTGCCAGCAGTTTAGCAGGAGGGGCCACCTACGAGCAGTACTTC.

By proportion, this clonotype is hyperexpanded. The V call is TRBV28, the J call TRBJ2-1; D unresolved. V lost 3 bases to trimming and J lost 10 bases, with 4 bases between them. Germline V gene sequence: CDR1 MDHEN, CDR2 SYDVKM. The length of the CDR3 is 10 residues. The CDR3 here is CASSFREQFF. The CDR3 DNA sequence: TGTGCCAGCAGTTTCCGGGAGCAGTTCTTC.

Sample share makes this clonotype medium-sized. The J gene is TRBJ2-7, the V gene TRBV20-1, with D unresolved. The CDR3 consists of 13 residues. V shed 3 bases and J shed 1 base, with 10 bases lying between them. Germline CDR1 and CDR2: DFQATT and SNEGSKA (reference sequence). The CDR3 sequence is CSASWSASYEQYF. As DNA, the CDR3 is TGCAGTGCTAGTTGGTCAGCGTCCTACGAGCAGTACTTC.

By share, this clonotype ranks as medium-sized. J is TRBJ1-1 and V is TRBV19, with TRBD1 identical over 9 bases. V trimming: 3 bases; J trimming: 5 bases; junction bases outside the gene matches: 10. The CDR3 covers 16 residues. Germline CDR1 is LNHDA and CDR2 is SQIVND (reference sequence). This CDR3 reads CASSIVAGTGTTEAFF. The CDR3 bases are TGTGCCAGTAGTATCGTTGCCGGGACAGGGACGACTGAAGCTTTCTTT.

This clonotype ranks as large. V gene TRBV28 combines with J gene TRBJ2-7, with D possibly being TRBD1 or TRBD2 (5 bases each). Between the trimmed V and J ends, which lost 5 bases and 3 bases, there was a span of 14 bases. This CDR3 is built from 14 residues. Germline V CDR1 and CDR2: MDHEN, SYDVKM. The CDR3 region is CASSPGPEYYEQYF. In DNA form, the CDR3 reads TGTGCCAGCAGTCCGGGACCGGAATACTACGAGCAGTACTTC.